These 22 T cell receptor beta chains were all obtained from the same sample, sequenced in a study of T cell responses to AZD1222 COVID-19 vaccine. Clones were read by immunoSEQ multiplex PCR, and TCRdb kept only the in-frame ones, dropping some. This sample has more than 85,000 clones, with around 76% found just once. Here the sequenced sample was peripheral blood, taken on day 0 of AZD1222 vaccination. The receptors were gathered from an adult in good health.

The chain employs TRBV4-2 and TRBJ2-1; D ambiguous. V lost 4 bases to trimming and J lost 8 bases, with 9 bases between them. The CDR3 is 12 amino acids. Germline lookup yields CDR1 LGHNA and CDR2 YNFKEQ. CDR3 DNA: TGTGCCAGCAGCCCGAGTAGGCATGAGCAGTTCTTC. Translated, it gives CASSPSRHEQFF.

This clone was detected a few times. This chain connects TRBV9 to TRBJ1-1; possible D gene TRBD1, 6 bases. This CDR3 is built from 12 residues. Germline loops: CDR1 SGDLS, CDR2 YYNGEE. Trimming shortened V by 4 bases and J by 5 bases, and 9 bases separated the two germline ends. The CDR3 bases are TGTGCCAGCAGCCCACAGGGTACTGAAGCTTTCTTT. It codes for CASSPQGTEAFF.

This rearrangement joins TRBV10-2 to TRBJ2-2; 11 positions agree with TRBD2. The CDR3 extends over 15 amino acids. V was pared by 8 bases and J by 5 bases, with 7 bases of the junction left unmatched. Germline V gene data show CDR1 as WSHSY and CDR2 as SAAADI. The CDR3 region is CASGLAGGRTGELFF. CDR3 DNA: TGCGCCAGCGGATTAGCGGGGGGGCGGACCGGGGAGCTGTTTTTT.

The chain employs TRBV5-6 and TRBJ2-6; D gene ambiguous. Trimming left V 2 bases short and J 0 bases short, with 9 bases between. In germline, CDR1 is SGHDT, CDR2 YYEEEE. CDR3 length: 16 residues. The DNA for the CDR3 is TGTGCCAGCAGCTTTTCGGATAACTCTGGGGCCAACGTCCTGACTTTC. Translating gives CASSFSDNSGANVLTF.

CDR3: CASSPNPGSSPLHF. The CDR3 DNA reads TGTGCCAGCTCACCAAACCCGGGTAGTTCACCCCTCCACTTT. The chain combines TRBV18 with TRBJ1-6; no reliable D call. CDR3 length: 14 amino acids. CDR1 KGHSH and CDR2 LQKENI come from the germline V gene. The ends were cut back, 2 bases at V and 9 bases at J, with 11 bases in the middle.

The chain employs TRBV7-9 and TRBJ2-3; D is undetermined. V dropped 5 bases and J dropped 3 bases, with 3 bases sitting between them. CDR1 SEHNR and CDR2 FQNEAQ come from the germline V gene (reference sequence). This CDR3 contains 11 residues. The CDR3 DNA reads as TGTGCCAGCAGCGAAACAGATACGCAGTATTTT. Translating gives CASSETDTQYF. The variable domain in full, completed from reference TRBV7-9 and TRBJ2-3, reads DTGVSQNPRHKITKRGQNVTFRCDPISEHNRLYWYRQTLGQGPEFLTYFQNEAQLEKSRLLSDRFSAERPKGSFSTLEIQRTEQGDSAMYLCASSETDTQYFGPGTRLTVL.

The gene calls are TRBV5-1 and TRBJ1-4; 11 nucleotides line up with TRBD1. Germline values: CDR1 SGHRS, CDR2 YFSETQ. Trimming took 4 bases from V and 7 from J; bases not matched to a gene: 9. This CDR3 region has 16 residues. CDR3 sequence (DNA): TGCGCCAGCAGCGCACCGGGACAGGGGGTAGTTGAAAAACTGTTTTTT. As protein: CASSAPGQGVVEKLFF.

The chain employs TRBV5-6 and TRBJ1-5; TRBD1 agrees at 10 bases. The V gene's germline CDR1 is SGHDT and CDR2 YYEEEE. The CDR3 is made up of 16 amino acids. Trimming removed 4 bases from V and 0 bases from J; junction bases left unmatched: 4. CDR3 in amino acids: CASSLRDRGSNQPQHF. As DNA, the CDR3 is TGTGCCAGCAGCCTCCGGGACAGGGGTAGCAATCAGCCCCAGCATTTT.

The V and J genes are TRBV27 and TRBJ2-7; 7 bases align to TRBD1. The trim removed 5 bases at V and 0 bases at J, leaving 4 bases unmatched. This CDR3 contains 14 residues. Per the germline V gene, CDR1 is MNHEY and CDR2 is SMNVEV (reference sequence). As DNA, the CDR3 is TGTGCCAGCAGTCGCGGACAGGCCTCCTACGAGCAGTACTTC. Translation gives CASSRGQASYEQYF.

This clone was recorded a few times. V and J are TRBV6-5 and TRBJ1-1; 8 bases match TRBD1. Looked up from germline, CDR1 is MNHEY and CDR2 is SVGAGI. After removal of 6 bases from V and 1 base from J, the junction contained 4 bases not matched to a gene. This CDR3 spans 14 amino acids. CDR3 in DNA: TGTGCCAGCAGCCGAGGACAGGGGAACACTGAAGCTTTCTTT. This codes for CASSRGQGNTEAFF.

The V gene is TRBV5-8, the J gene TRBJ2-7, with 8 bases that match TRBD2. Germline V gene sequence: CDR1 SGHTS, CDR2 YDEGEE. CDR3 size: 15 residues. Losses at the gene ends were 0 bases for V and 9 bases for J; bases not matched to a gene: 11. The CDR3 reads CASSLAFAGGPSQYF. In DNA, the CDR3 is TGTGCCAGCAGCTTGGCCTTTGCGGGGGGCCCTTCGCAGTACTTC.

The CDR3 bases are TGTGCCAGCAGCTTGGCTAGCGGGGCAGATACGCAGTATTTT. It encodes CASSLASGADTQYF. This chain joins TRBV5-4 and TRBJ2-3; TRBD2 matches at 9 bases. The length of the CDR3 is 14 residues. Germline CDR1 and CDR2: SGHNT and YYREEE (reference sequence). Trimming took 0 bases from V and 4 from J; bases not matched to a gene: 0.

The J gene is TRBJ2-7, the V gene TRBV19, with 7 bases matching TRBD2. V trimming: 3 bases; J trimming: 1 base; junction bases outside the gene matches: 6. The CDR3 contains 15 residues. Germline CDR1 reads LNHDA; CDR2 reads SQIVND (reference sequence). The CDR3 DNA reads as TGTGCCAGTAGTATGACAAGCGGGGCATCCTACGAGCAGTACTTC. It codes for CASSMTSGASYEQYF.

This clone was counted once. The rearrangement joins TRBV4-1 to TRBJ2-1, with 12 bases identical to TRBD1. Germline loops: CDR1 MGHRA, CDR2 YSYEKL. V was clipped by 6 bases and J by 9 bases; unmatched bases: 9. This CDR3 region has 15 residues. In nucleotides, the CDR3 is TGCGCCAGCAGACACTCGGGACAGGGGGCTACTGAGCAGTTCTTC. It specifies CASRHSGQGATEQFF.

The V call is TRBV27, the J call TRBJ2-1, with 7 bases lining up with TRBD1. The CDR3 runs to 16 residues. Trimming took 1 base from V and 0 from J; bases not matched to a gene: 3. Germline V gene sequence: CDR1 MNHEY, CDR2 SMNVEV (reference sequence). The CDR3 loop is CASSLWGTVSYNEQFF. CDR3 nucleotides: TGTGCCAGCAGTTTATGGGGGACAGTCTCCTACAATGAGCAGTTCTTC.

The V gene is TRBV7-9, the J gene TRBJ2-1; TRBD1 aligns across 8 bases. V lost 4 bases and J lost 3; bases outside the gene matches: 17. Per the germline V gene, CDR1 is SEHNR and CDR2 is FQNEAQ (reference sequence). The CDR3 has 19 residues. CDR3 sequence reads: CASSSRQTGAPTFYNEQFF. For the CDR3, the DNA is TGTGCCAGCAGCTCGCGGCAGACAGGGGCCCCAACCTTCTACAATGAGCAGTTCTTC.

This sequence joins TRBV2 and TRBJ1-1; D unclear. In germline, CDR1 is SNHLY, CDR2 FYNNEI. Trimming cost V 6 bases and J 2 bases, with 10 bases left between them. CDR3 size: 13 residues. DNA for the CDR3: TGTGCCAGCAGATCTCTGGGTAACACTGAAGCTTTCTTT. Protein: CASRSLGNTEAFF.

The V gene is TRBV5-6, the J gene TRBJ1-4, with 9 nucleotides matching TRBD1. The CDR3 spans 14 residues. Germline V gene lookup returns CDR1 SGHDT and CDR2 YYEEEE. V was pared by 7 bases and J by 0 bases, with 1 base of the junction left unmatched. The CDR3 bases are TGTGCCAGCCACAGGGGGCCAACTAATGAAAAACTGTTTTTT. This encodes CASHRGPTNEKLFF. The whole variable domain, filled in from reference TRBV5-6 and TRBJ1-4, reads DAGVTQSPTHLIKTRGQQVTLRCSPKSGHDTVSWYQQALGQGPQFIFQYYEEEERQRGNFPDRFSGHQFPNYSSELNVNALLLGDSALYLCASHRGPTNEKLFFGSGTQLSVL.

The chain has TRBV3-1 (or the pseudogene TRBV3-2) and TRBJ1-4; the D gene is possibly TRBD1 (6 bases). Germline lookup yields CDR1 LGHDT and CDR2 YNNKEL (reference sequence). The CDR3 has 15 amino acids. The V and J ends lost 3 bases and 5 bases respectively, with 13 bases between them. The CDR3 bases are TGTGCCAGCAGCCACACAGGGACGGGGAATGAAAAACTGTTTTTT. The encoded protein is CASSHTGTGNEKLFF.

The chain employs TRBV30 and TRBJ1-6; the D is unclear. Deletions cut 0 bases from V and 6 bases from J, with 9 bases between. CDR3 length: 14 amino acids. Germline V gives CDR1 GTSNPN, CDR2 SVGIG (reference sequence). DNA for the CDR3: TGTGCCTGGAGTGTAAGGCCAGGTAATTCACCCCTCCACTTT. This gives the protein CAWSVRPGNSPLHF.

The chain has TRBV18 and TRBJ2-5; no firm D call. V lost 1 base and J lost 3, with 6 bases in between. The V gene's germline CDR1 is KGHSH and CDR2 LQKENI. This CDR3 spans 13 amino acids. In nucleotides, the CDR3 is TGTGCCAGCTCACCACTAGGGAAAGAGACCCAGTACTTC. It translates to CASSPLGKETQYF. The full variable domain, in which reference TRBV18 and TRBJ2-5 provide the parts outside the CDR3, is NAGVMQNPRHLVRRRGQEARLRCSPMKGHSHVYWYRQLPEEGLKFMVYLQKENIIDESGMPKERFSAEFPKEGPSILRIQQVVRGDSAAYFCASSPLGKETQYFGPGTRLLVL.

This clone was observed once. This chain connects TRBV4-3 to TRBJ2-5; D possibly uses TRBD1 or TRBD2 (5 bases each). The V gene's germline CDR1 is LGHNA and CDR2 YSLEER. The V end lost 3 bases, the J end lost 2 bases, and 13 bases lay between the germline ends. This CDR3 is 15 amino acids long. In DNA form, the CDR3 reads TGCGCCAGCAGCCAGGTGGGACGCCGGCAAGAGACCCAGTACTTC. This sequence encodes CASSQVGRRQETQYF.